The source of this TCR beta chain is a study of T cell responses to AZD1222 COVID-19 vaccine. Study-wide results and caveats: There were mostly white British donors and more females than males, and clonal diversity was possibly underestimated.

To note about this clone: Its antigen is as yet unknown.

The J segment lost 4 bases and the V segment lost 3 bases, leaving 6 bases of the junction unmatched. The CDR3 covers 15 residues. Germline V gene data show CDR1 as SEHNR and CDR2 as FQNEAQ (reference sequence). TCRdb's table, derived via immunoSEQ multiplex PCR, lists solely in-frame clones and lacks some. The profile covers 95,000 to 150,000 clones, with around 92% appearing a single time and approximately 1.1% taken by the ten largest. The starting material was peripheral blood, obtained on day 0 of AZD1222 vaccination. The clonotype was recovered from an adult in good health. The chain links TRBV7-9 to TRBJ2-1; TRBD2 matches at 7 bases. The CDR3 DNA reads TGTGCCAGCAGCTTCGGAGGGAGGGAGTACAATGAGCAGTTCTTC. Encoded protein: CASSFGGREYNEQFF. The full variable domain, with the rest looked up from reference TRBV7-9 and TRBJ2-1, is DTGVSQNPRHKITKRGQNVTFRCDPISEHNRLYWYRQTLGQGPEFLTYFQNEAQLEKSRLLSDRFSAERPKGSFSTLEIQRTEQGDSAMYLCASSFGGREYNEQFFGPGTRLTVL.